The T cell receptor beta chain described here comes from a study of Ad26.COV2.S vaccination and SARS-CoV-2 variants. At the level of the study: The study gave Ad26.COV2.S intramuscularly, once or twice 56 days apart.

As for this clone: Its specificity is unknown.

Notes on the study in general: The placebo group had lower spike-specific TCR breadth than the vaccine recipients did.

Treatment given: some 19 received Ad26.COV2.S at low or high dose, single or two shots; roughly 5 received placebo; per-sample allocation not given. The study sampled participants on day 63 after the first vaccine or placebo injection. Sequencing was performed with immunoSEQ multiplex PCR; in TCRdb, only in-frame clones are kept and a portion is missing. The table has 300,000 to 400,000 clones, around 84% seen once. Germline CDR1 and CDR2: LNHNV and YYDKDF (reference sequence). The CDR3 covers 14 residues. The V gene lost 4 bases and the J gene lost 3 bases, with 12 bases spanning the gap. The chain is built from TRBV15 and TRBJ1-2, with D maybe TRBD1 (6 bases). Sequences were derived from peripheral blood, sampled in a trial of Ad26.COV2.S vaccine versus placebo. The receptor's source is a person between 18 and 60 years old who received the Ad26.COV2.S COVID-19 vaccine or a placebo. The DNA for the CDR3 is TGTGCCACCAGCATCAACAGGGATGACTATGGCTACACCTTC. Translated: CATSINRDDYGYTF.